Included here is one T cell receptor beta chain sequence, with context. The antigen is not known. The data were obtained in a study of CD8+ T cells in alopecia areata. RNA was isolated and reverse transcribed to cDNA, the sequencing template. The assay was immunoSEQ multiplex PCR, and TCRdb's table has in-frame clones only and misses some. The sample yields 7,000 to 8,000 clones, 60% to 85% seen once. Whole-study results and caveats: Among patients, TCR sharing was less clear than in mice, a difference possibly due in part to HLA diversity in the patient population.

CD4+ cells belonging to 4 to 6 patients, who were in the biomarker study, were further sorted into CD25+CD127- cells. Sorting of CD4+ and CD8+ T cells was performed on PBMCs. The CDR3 has 13 amino acids. CDR1 MGHDK and CDR2 SYGVNS come from the germline V gene. V lost 2 bases and J lost 8, with 12 bases in between. This sequence originates from a human donor with alopecia areata. This chain connects TRBV25-1 to TRBJ1-2; D ambiguous. The specimen was CD4+ Tregs sorted from blood. CDR3 DNA: TGTGCCAGCAGTGAAAGGGCATCAAACGGCTACACCTTC. As protein: CASSERASNGYTF.